This passage covers 27 T cell receptor beta chains from one sample sequenced in a study of blood T cell repertoires in COVID-19. Here immunoSEQ multiplex PCR was the method, and the copy in TCRdb shows in-frame clones only, minus some. The profile shows fewer than 250,000 clones, roughly 84% of them singletons. Sequencing was done on a sample of peripheral blood. Every receptor here comes from a human donor in a cohort sampled during active COVID-19.

The gene calls are TRBV19 and TRBJ2-5; D is perhaps TRBD1 (5 bases). Germline lookup yields CDR1 LNHDA and CDR2 SQIVND (reference sequence). The CDR3 spans 14 residues. V lost 7 bases to trimming and J lost 1 base, with 13 bases between them. CDR3 in amino acids: CASTPAGIQETQYF. CDR3 DNA sequence: TGTGCCAGTACCCCGGCAGGGATCCAAGAGACCCAGTACTTC.

V gene TRBV7-2 combines with J gene TRBJ2-2; tentatively, D is TRBD1 (6 bases). The germline gives CDR1 SGHTA, CDR2 FQGNSA. CDR3 size: 13 residues. V was cut by 6 bases and J by 6 bases, with 11 bases left in between. CDR3 sequence: CASSDPGAGELFF. For the CDR3, the DNA is TGTGCCAGCAGTGATCCAGGGGCCGGGGAGCTGTTTTTT.

A single count supports this clone. The rearrangement links TRBV7-9 to TRBJ2-5; 7 bases are shared with TRBD1. V was clipped by 2 bases and J by 5 bases; unmatched bases: 11. The CDR3 covers 16 residues. Germline CDR1 and CDR2: SEHNR and FQNEAQ (reference sequence). The CDR3 protein is CASSLIVWGQRETQYF. In nucleotides, the CDR3 is TGTGCCAGCAGCTTAATTGTCTGGGGACAGCGGGAGACCCAGTACTTC.

The chain recombines TRBV29-1 with TRBJ1-3, with D hard to call. The V gene's germline CDR1 is SQVTM and CDR2 ANQGSEA. V was trimmed by 4 bases and J by 0 bases, leaving 7 bases between them. This CDR3 comprises 13 residues. CDR3 nucleotides: TGCAGCGTTGGGCTGTACTCTGGAAACACCATATATTTT. Protein sequence: CSVGLYSGNTIYF.

The chain couples TRBV19 to TRBJ1-5; D call uncertain. CDR3 size: 14 residues. Germline V CDR1 and CDR2: LNHDA, SQIVND (reference sequence). V lost 5 bases to trimming and J lost 2 bases, with 10 bases between them. The CDR3 reads CASSLSVRNQPQHF. In DNA, the CDR3 is TGTGCCAGTAGTCTCAGTGTCCGCAATCAGCCCCAGCATTTT.

This clone was counted a single time. CDR3 residues: CASSRDRGYGYTF. CDR3 in DNA: TGTGCCAGCAGTCGCGACAGGGGCTATGGCTACACCTTC. This chain connects TRBV27 to TRBJ1-2; 8 bases fit TRBD1. V lost 5 bases, J lost 4 bases, and 3 bases stayed unmatched. Germline V gene lookup returns CDR1 MNHEY and CDR2 SMNVEV (reference sequence). CDR3 size: 13 residues.

The chain uses TRBV3-1 (or the pseudogene TRBV3-2) and TRBJ2-1; 10 nucleotides align to TRBD2. J lost 10 bases, V lost 7 bases, and 10 bases had no gene match. The germline V gene encodes CDR1 LGHDT and CDR2 YNNKEL (reference sequence). CDR3 length equals 14 residues. The CDR3 reads CASKLTSGGAEQFF. In DNA, the CDR3 is TGTGCCAGCAAGTTGACGAGCGGGGGGGCGGAGCAGTTCTTC.

This chain uses TRBV15 with TRBJ1-4; a possible D gene is TRBD1 (6 bases). The length of the CDR3 is 16 residues. V lost 1 base, J lost 7 bases, and 16 bases lay in between. Germline lookup yields CDR1 LNHNV and CDR2 YYDKDF (reference sequence). CDR3 in amino acids: CATSRGRDKLAEKLFF. CDR3 bases: TGTGCCACCAGCAGAGGAAGGGACAAGCTTGCTGAAAAACTGTTTTTT.

V is TRBV9 and J is TRBJ2-2; D is possibly TRBD2 (5 bases). Germline CDR1 reads SGDLS; CDR2 reads YYNGEE. Trimming took 7 bases from V and 0 from J, leaving 10 bases between them. The CDR3 sequence is 14 residues long. The CDR3: CASRRTANTGELFF. CDR3 DNA: TGTGCCAGCCGGAGGACGGCGAACACCGGGGAGCTGTTTTTT.

This clone appeared a few times. The CDR3 coding sequence is TGTGCCTGGAGGGGCCAGAACACCGGGGAGCTGTTTTTT. Translated, it gives CAWRGQNTGELFF. The J gene is TRBJ2-2, the V gene TRBV30, with unresolved D. Germline V gene sequence: CDR1 GTSNPN, CDR2 SVGIG (reference sequence). The CDR3 runs to 13 residues. The ends were cut back, 3 bases at V and 1 base at J, with 6 bases in the middle.

The chain recombines TRBV14 with TRBJ1-1; the match to TRBD1 covers 7 bases. V shed 5 bases, J shed 1 base, and the junction held 4 bases outside the gene matches. CDR1 is SGHDN and CDR2 is FVKESK in the germline V gene. CDR3 length equals 14 residues. DNA of the CDR3: TGTGCCAGCAGCTTTGGACAGGCGAACACTGAAGCTTTCTTT. It yields the protein CASSFGQANTEAFF.

The chain has TRBV27 and TRBJ2-3, with 13 bases aligning to TRBD2. This CDR3 contains 16 residues. V lost 5 bases, J lost 1 base, and 3 bases stayed unmatched. Looked up from germline, CDR1 is MNHEY and CDR2 is SMNVEV (reference sequence). DNA of the CDR3: TGTGCCAGCAGTCGAGGACTAGCGGGAGGCACAGATACGCAGTATTTT. Protein sequence: CASSRGLAGGTDTQYF.

The V gene is TRBV24-1, the J gene TRBJ2-1; tentative D call: TRBD1 (6 bases). The CDR3 totals 13 residues. The V and J ends lost 5 bases and 8 bases respectively, with 12 bases between them. The germline V gene encodes CDR1 KGHDR and CDR2 SFDVKD. The CDR3 sequence: CATSGTGFDEQFF. The DNA of the CDR3 is TGTGCCACCAGTGGAACAGGGTTCGATGAGCAGTTCTTC.

This chain links TRBV28 with TRBJ2-1, with 7 bases lining up with TRBD2. V was pared by 4 bases and J by 0 bases, with 15 bases of the junction left unmatched. The germline V gene encodes CDR1 MDHEN and CDR2 SYDVKM. CDR3 length equals 19 residues. CDR3 DNA: TGTGCCAGCAGTTCTATCCTAATAAGGGAGGGTAGCTCCTACAATGAGCAGTTCTTC. It encodes CASSSILIREGSSYNEQFF.

The chain is built from TRBV19 and TRBJ1-1; D uncertain. The ends were cut back, 4 bases at V and 2 bases at J, with 17 bases in the middle. Germline values: CDR1 LNHDA, CDR2 SQIVND (reference sequence). CDR3 length: 16 amino acids. CDR3 nucleotides: TGTGCCAGTAGTACAACACGGCGGGATTATAACACTGAAGCTTTCTTT. Protein sequence: CASSTTRRDYNTEAFF.

The sample holds a few counts of this clone. This sequence joins TRBV5-1 and TRBJ2-3; tentative D call: TRBD1 (6 bases). Trimming left V 2 bases short and J 4 bases short, with 14 bases between. Germline lookup yields CDR1 SGHRS and CDR2 YFSETQ. This CDR3 is 15 amino acids long. CDR3 DNA: TGCGCCAGCAGCTTTCCCTCAGACAGGTCAGATACGCAGTATTTT. Its protein is CASSFPSDRSDTQYF.

The rearrangement uses TRBV7-2 and TRBJ2-7; D is perhaps TRBD1 (6 bases). CDR3 length: 13 amino acids. Germline CDR1 and CDR2: SGHTA and FQGNSA. The V and J ends lost 0 bases and 12 bases respectively, with 15 bases between them. The CDR3 DNA follows: TGTGCCAGCAGCTTAGCATCGACAGGCCGAGGGTACTTC. As protein: CASSLASTGRGYF.

The gene calls are TRBV7-3 and TRBJ2-2, with D unresolved. The length of the CDR3 is 14 residues. Germline CDR1 SGHTA, CDR2 FQGTGA. The V end lost 3 bases, the J end lost 2 bases, and 7 bases lay between the germline ends. CDR3 region: CASSFNKNTGELFF. In DNA, the CDR3 is TGTGCCAGCAGCTTTAATAAAAACACCGGGGAGCTGTTTTTT. Drawing the rest from reference TRBV7-3 and TRBJ2-2, the complete variable domain is GAGVSQTPSNKVTEKGKYVELRCDPISGHTALYWYRQSLGQGPEFLIYFQGTGAADDSGLPNDRFFAVRPEGSVSTLKIQRTERGDSAVYLCASSFNKNTGELFFGEGSRLTVL.

J is TRBJ1-1 and V is TRBV5-1; D ambiguous. The germline V gene encodes CDR1 SGHRS and CDR2 YFSETQ. Trimming cost V 0 bases and J 3 bases, with 12 bases left between them. The CDR3 has 15 residues. The CDR3 coding sequence is TGCGCCAGCAGCTTGGGGGCGGGTTCGGACACTGAAGCTTTCTTT. Protein product: CASSLGAGSDTEAFF.

This CDR3 reads CASRWTANTGELFF. The CDR3 region has the DNA TGTGCCAGCCGCTGGACAGCGAACACCGGGGAGCTGTTTTTT. V and J are TRBV6-5 and TRBJ2-2, with D tentatively TRBD1 (6 bases). Trimming cost V 8 bases and J 0 bases, with 10 bases left between them. This CDR3 region has 14 residues. Looked up from germline, CDR1 is MNHEY and CDR2 is SVGAGI.

The rearrangement joins TRBV28 to TRBJ1-6; D might be TRBD1 (6 bases). The CDR3 runs to 17 residues. Germline loops: CDR1 MDHEN, CDR2 SYDVKM. The ends were cut back, 7 bases at V and 5 bases at J, with 21 bases in the middle. Here the CDR3 reads CASISWHRTENNSPLHF. The CDR3 DNA is TGTGCCAGCATTTCCTGGCACAGGACAGAAAATAATTCACCCCTCCACTTT.

The chain couples TRBV2 to TRBJ2-5; D gene uncertain. The CDR3 extends over 13 amino acids. The germline CDR1 and CDR2 sequences are SNHLY and FYNNEI. V was cut by 2 bases and J by 2 bases, with 6 bases left in between. CDR3 amino acids: CASSELRQETQYF. The CDR3 coding sequence is TGTGCCAGCAGTGAATTGCGTCAAGAGACCCAGTACTTC.

The V gene is TRBV2, the J gene TRBJ2-5, with TRBD2 identical over 11 bases. The CDR3 runs 16 residues. Germline assignment: CDR1 SNHLY and CDR2 FYNNEI. The V gene end was trimmed by 7 bases and the J gene end by 5 bases; junction bases not matched to a gene: 12. The CDR3 region is CASNPLGLAGSETQYF. The CDR3 DNA is TGTGCCAGCAACCCTTTAGGACTAGCGGGTTCTGAGACCCAGTACTTC.

Here the CDR3 DNA reads TGCGCCAGCAGCTTGTGGCAGGGGGCTGGGCATTCACCCCTCCACTTT. Translation: CASSLWQGAGHSPLHF. The chain recombines TRBV5-1 with TRBJ1-6; 8 bases fit TRBD1. Germline loops: CDR1 SGHRS, CDR2 YFSETQ. J gave up 8 bases and V 1 base, and 8 bases lay outside the gene matches. The CDR3 sequence is 16 residues long.

The V gene is TRBV6-5, the J gene TRBJ2-1, with a possible D match to TRBD2 (7 bases). The CDR3 runs to 15 residues. Germline V lookup: CDR1 MNHEY, CDR2 SVGAGI. Between the trimmed V and J ends, which lost 6 bases and 10 bases, there was a span of 22 bases. The CDR3 coding sequence is TGTGCCAGCAGCGCGGAGGGGGGGAGCGTTCGAGAGCAGTTCTTC. Translated: CASSAEGGSVREQFF.

The chain recombines TRBV7-9 with TRBJ1-5; D might be TRBD1 (6 bases). The CDR3 length is 19 residues. Trimming took off 2 bases at V and 0 bases at J, with 20 bases between the two ends. Germline V gene lookup returns CDR1 SEHNR and CDR2 FQNEAQ (reference sequence). This CDR3 is CASSLIHQGPFYSNQPQHF. In DNA, the CDR3 is TGTGCCAGCAGCTTAATTCATCAGGGGCCCTTCTATAGCAATCAGCCCCAGCATTTT.

This clone appeared a few times. The rearrangement joins TRBV27 to TRBJ2-1; 12 bases are a match to TRBD2. The CDR3 runs 18 residues. Trimming cost V 2 bases and J 6 bases; bases outside gene matches: 11. CDR1 and CDR2 (germline): MNHEY, SMNVEV (reference sequence). This chain's CDR3 is CASSLPRTSGISVNEQFF. Here the CDR3 DNA reads TGTGCCAGCAGTTTACCGAGGACTAGCGGGATTTCGGTCAATGAGCAGTTCTTC.